Given below is one T cell receptor (beta chain) in context. Assignment of participants to cohorts was predicated upon participant-reported clinical history. The sample belongs to a study of blood T cell repertoires in COVID-19. As for the study in general: The cDNA or gDNA used as material had been derived from T cells, B-cell-depleted T cells, or PBMCs.

Clones were sequenced by immunoSEQ multiplex PCR, and TCRdb holds only the in-frame ones, with some missing. The data show about 350,000 clones, roughly 90% seen once. Looked up from germline, CDR1 is SGHDT and CDR2 is YYEEEE. This CDR3 is 11 amino acids long. V was cut by 5 bases and J by 5 bases, with 7 bases left in between. Material: PBMCs or T cells enriched from blood (not recorded which). The chain combines TRBV5-6 with TRBJ2-5, with D possibly matching TRBD2 (6 bases). This clonotype originated in a woman aged 25-40 years who had been exposed to COVID-19. The CDR3 bases are TGTGCCAGCAGAGGAGGGGAGACCCAGTACTTC. It codes for CASRGGETQYF.